This note documents a single T cell receptor (beta chain) sequence. The antigen is unknown. The CDR3 loop spans 13 amino acids. Trimming stripped 3 bases from V and 7 bases from J, with 13 bases between. CDR1 LNHDA and CDR2 SQIVND come from the germline V gene (reference sequence). The record originates from a study of PD-1 blockade in classical Hodgkin lymphoma. General observations from the study: CD4+ TCR diversity, unlike CD8+, rose significantly by C4D1. In newly diagnosed patients, baseline TCR diversity was reportedly below that of healthy donors.

Assay: immunoSEQ multiplex PCR; the TCRdb copy retains only in-frame clones and omits some. The sample lists some 18,000 clones; 88% were seen once. The time point: cycle 4 day 1 (C4D1), after five to seven weeks of nivolumab. Every patient had relapsed following autologous stem cell transplantation, and cohorts differed in brentuximab vedotin exposure. Magnetic negative selection, applied to thawed PBMCs, was used to isolate the CD8+ T cells. The best responses consisted of complete response, partial response or progressive disease. The chain carries TRBV19 and TRBJ2-7, with a tentative D call TRBD2 (5 bases). Sequencing used CD8+ T cells from blood, obtained before the fourth cycle of nivolumab. This clonotype was sampled from a human donor with classical Hodgkin lymphoma. The CDR3 loop is CASSILFGDEQYF. The CDR3 nucleotides are TGTGCCAGTAGTATTCTTTTCGGGGATGAGCAGTACTTC.